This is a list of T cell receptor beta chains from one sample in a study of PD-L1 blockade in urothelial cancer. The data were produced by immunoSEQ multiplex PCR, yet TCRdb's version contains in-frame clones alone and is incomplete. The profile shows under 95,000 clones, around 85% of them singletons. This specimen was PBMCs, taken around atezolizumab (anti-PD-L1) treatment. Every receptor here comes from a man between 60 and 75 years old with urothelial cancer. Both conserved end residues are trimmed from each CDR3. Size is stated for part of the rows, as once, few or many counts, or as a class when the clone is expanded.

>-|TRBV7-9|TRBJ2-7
ASGKGTSGRYEQY
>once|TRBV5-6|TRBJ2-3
ASSFWEASSTDTQY
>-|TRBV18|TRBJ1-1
ASSSTGLVDGTEAF
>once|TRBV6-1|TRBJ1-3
ASSEAPGQGNTIY
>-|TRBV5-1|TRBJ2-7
ASSLGQPLYEQY
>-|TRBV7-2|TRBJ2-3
ASTPQASTDTQY
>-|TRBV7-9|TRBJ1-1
ASREGGSYTEAF
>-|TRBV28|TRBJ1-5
ASTSQGSPRPQH
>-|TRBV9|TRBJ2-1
ASSVDLAGANEQF
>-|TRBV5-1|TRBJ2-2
ASSFLRRVDTGELF
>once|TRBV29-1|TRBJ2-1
SVERGLTNEQF
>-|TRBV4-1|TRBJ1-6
ASSQLARSSYNSPLH
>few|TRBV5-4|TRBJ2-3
ASSWGQGRADTQY
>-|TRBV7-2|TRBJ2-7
ASSPRESWSYEQY
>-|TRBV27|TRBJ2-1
ASSLSQGSYNEQF
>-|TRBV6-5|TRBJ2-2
ASSRDWNTGELF
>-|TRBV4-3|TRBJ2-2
ASSQDRVTGELF
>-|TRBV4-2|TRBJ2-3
ASSQEGADTQY
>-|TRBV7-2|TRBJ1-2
ASSPPPYGTGGDGYT
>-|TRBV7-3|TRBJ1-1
ASSLTLSIRGPTEAF
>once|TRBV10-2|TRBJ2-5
ASSAGIGSETQY
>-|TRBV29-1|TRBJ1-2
SVGTTVIRGYT
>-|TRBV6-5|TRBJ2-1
ASSYFGSYNEQF
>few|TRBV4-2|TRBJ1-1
ASSHSTLLEAF
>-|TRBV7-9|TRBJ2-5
ASSRTGQGAGTQY
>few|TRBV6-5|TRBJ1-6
ASRGNRNNSPLH
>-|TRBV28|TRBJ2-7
ASSFGGRGLVEQY
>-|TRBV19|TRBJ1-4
ASSRRQGDATNEKLF
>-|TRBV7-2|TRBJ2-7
ASSLVRQPRSYEQY
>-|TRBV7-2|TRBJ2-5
ASSSGGAGLRETQY
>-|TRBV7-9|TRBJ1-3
ASSTTGGSYSGNTIY
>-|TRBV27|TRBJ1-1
ASSFRQGNTEAF
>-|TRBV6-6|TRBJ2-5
ASSFPETQY
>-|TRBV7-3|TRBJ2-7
ASSLVSGNSYEQY
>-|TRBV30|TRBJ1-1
AWSPNRVPPIHEAF
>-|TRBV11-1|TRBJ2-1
ASSLVSQGSYNEQF
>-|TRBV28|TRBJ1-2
ASRTPAQGHSNYGYT
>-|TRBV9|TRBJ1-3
ASSAGGGNTIY
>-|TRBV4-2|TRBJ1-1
ASSQITGITGLATEAF
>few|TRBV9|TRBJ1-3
ASSVGRHSGNTIY
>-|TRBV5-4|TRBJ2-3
ASSLDTRRQY
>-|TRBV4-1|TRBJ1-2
ASTNPTGGTHYGYT
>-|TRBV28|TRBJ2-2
ASWGKDTGELF
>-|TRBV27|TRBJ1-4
ASSSQGINEKLF
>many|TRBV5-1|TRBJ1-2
ASSLNSRDGYT
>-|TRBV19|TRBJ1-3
ASSSQLSGNTIY
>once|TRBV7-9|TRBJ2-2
ASSLLELAGELF
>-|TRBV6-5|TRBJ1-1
ASSQTRNTEAF
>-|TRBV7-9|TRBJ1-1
ASSLAEGAEAF
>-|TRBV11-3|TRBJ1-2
ASSLETGNGYT
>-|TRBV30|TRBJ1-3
AWSGGYSGNTIY
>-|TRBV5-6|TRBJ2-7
ASRFGTGHEQY